This T cell receptor (beta chain) was captured in a study of T cell responses to AZD1222 COVID-19 vaccine. CDR1 and CDR2 from the germline V gene are SNHLY and FYNNEI. V gave up 8 bases and J gave up 1 base; unmatched junction bases: 5. CDR3 length: 14 amino acids. The assay was immunoSEQ multiplex PCR, and TCRdb's table has in-frame clones only and misses some. This table holds approximately 100,000 clones, roughly 87% found once. The sequencing used peripheral blood, collected on day 0 of MenACWY control vaccination. This receptor was obtained from an adult in good health. V usage is TRBV2 and J usage is TRBJ2-3; TRBD2 aligns across 8 bases. In DNA, the CDR3 is TGTGCCAGCGCATTGACTAGCGGCACAGATACGCAGTATTTT. Amino acid sequence: CASALTSGTDTQYF.